Shown below are 12 T cell receptor beta chains from a single sample sequenced in a study of blood T cell repertoires in COVID-19. Data came from immunoSEQ multiplex PCR; TCRdb stores just in-frame clones and leaves some out. This table holds more than 150,000 clones, around 81% found once. The sequencing sample was made of peripheral blood. These receptors all stem from a woman older than 75 with COVID-19, enrolled during active disease.

This clone was seen a few times. V is TRBV7-8 and J is TRBJ2-7; 7 nucleotides line up with TRBD2. Trimming cost V 5 bases and J 2 bases; bases outside gene matches: 6. CDR1 and CDR2 from the germline V gene are SGHVS and FQNEAQ. CDR3 size: 14 residues. The CDR3 coding sequence is TGTGCCAGCAGCCAGGCGGGGGTGACCTACGAGCAGTACTTC. It codes for CASSQAGVTYEQYF.

V gene TRBV3-1 (or the pseudogene TRBV3-2) combines with J gene TRBJ2-3; 8 bases align to TRBD2. The V segment lost 4 bases and the J segment 0 bases; nucleotides outside the gene matches: 6. CDR1 is LGHDT, CDR2 YNNKEL, per germline (reference sequence). The CDR3 totals 16 residues. The CDR3 sequence: CASSPQLAVSTDTQYF. In DNA form, the CDR3 reads TGTGCCAGCAGCCCCCAACTAGCGGTTAGCACAGATACGCAGTATTTT.

This chain joins TRBV5-8 and TRBJ2-1; TRBD1 matches at 8 bases. After removal of 1 base from V and 4 bases from J, the junction contained 13 bases not matched to a gene. The CDR3 runs 18 residues. Germline V CDR1 and CDR2: SGHTS, YDEGEE. The DNA of the CDR3 is TGTGCCAGCAGCTTGCTCCTCGGACAGGGAGGAACTTACAATGAGCAGTTCTTC. Amino acids: CASSLLLGQGGTYNEQFF.

The chain recombines TRBV9 with TRBJ1-3; 7 bases line up with TRBD1. V dropped 0 bases and J dropped 4; count of bases not matched to a gene: 7. The germline CDR1 and CDR2 sequences are SGDLS and YYNGEE. The CDR3 extends over 16 amino acids. As DNA, the CDR3 is TGTGCCAGCAGCGTAGCCGACAGGGTGTGGGGAAACACCATATATTTT. This codes for CASSVADRVWGNTIYF.

V usage is TRBV5-1 and J usage is TRBJ1-4; 9 nucleotides agree with TRBD1. V gave up 3 bases and J gave up 7 bases; unmatched junction bases: 10. The germline CDR1 and CDR2 sequences are SGHRS and YFSETQ. The CDR3 contains 16 residues. Here the CDR3 DNA reads TGCGCCAGCAGCTCAAATCCGGGACAGGGTGGTGAAAAACTGTTTTTT. Residues: CASSSNPGQGGEKLFF.

This clone was counted ten times or more. The chain has TRBV21-1 and TRBJ1-2; TRBD1, the table's D call, lacks a check against the DNA. TRBV21-1 is tagged as a pseudogene. CDR3 length: 13 amino acids. CDR3 amino acids: CASSTQGNYGYTF. Written as DNA, the CDR3 is TGTGCCAGCAGCACGCAGGGTAACTATGGCTACACCTTC.

The rearrangement uses TRBV4-3 and TRBJ1-2; TRBD1 matches 10 bases. J was trimmed by 4 bases and V by 0 bases; bases with no gene match: 2. The CDR3 has 15 amino acids. Germline lookup yields CDR1 LGHNA and CDR2 YSLEER. CDR3 in amino acids: CASSQEGTGVYGYTF. The CDR3 nucleotides read TGCGCCAGCAGCCAAGAGGGGACAGGGGTCTATGGCTACACCTTC.

This chain joins TRBV7-9 and TRBJ2-7, with D possibly matching TRBD1 (6 bases). CDR3 size: 15 residues. The V end lost 4 bases, the J end lost 2 bases, and 15 bases lay between the germline ends. Germline CDR1 is SEHNR and CDR2 is FQNEAQ (reference sequence). CDR3 in DNA: TGTGCCAGCAGCTCCTCGACAGGTATCGCCTACGAGCAGTACTTC. Translating gives CASSSSTGIAYEQYF. Full variable domain (missing parts from reference TRBV7-9 and TRBJ2-7): DTGVSQNPRHKITKRGQNVTFRCDPISEHNRLYWYRQTLGQGPEFLTYFQNEAQLEKSRLLSDRFSAERPKGSFSTLEIQRTEQGDSAMYLCASSSSTGIAYEQYFGPGTRLTVT.

This clone was seen once. This chain links TRBV5-1 with TRBJ2-3; 9 bases align to TRBD1. This CDR3 is 16 amino acids long. The J segment lost 2 bases and the V segment lost 0 bases, leaving 4 bases of the junction unmatched. From germline, CDR1 is SGHRS and CDR2 YFSETQ. CDR3 in DNA: TGCGCCAGCAGCTTGGGGACAGGGGAACCCACAGATACGCAGTATTTT. Translated: CASSLGTGEPTDTQYF. The full variable domain, with the rest looked up from reference TRBV5-1 and TRBJ2-3, is KAGVTQTPRYLIKTRGQQVTLSCSPISGHRSVSWYQQTPGQGLQFLFEYFSETQRNKGNFPGRFSGRQFSNSRSEMNVSTLELGDSALYLCASSLGTGEPTDTQYFGPGTRLTVL.

The chain carries TRBV11-3 and TRBJ1-6; 7 nucleotides align to TRBD1. CDR3 length: 16 residues. V lost 0 bases to trimming and J lost 7 bases; unmatched junction nucleotides: 6. Germline CDR1 SGHNT, CDR2 YENEEA. CDR3 sequence reads: CASSLDGTAMNSPLHF. The CDR3 DNA is TGTGCCAGCAGCTTAGATGGGACAGCTATGAATTCACCCCTCCACTTT. Drawing the rest from reference TRBV11-3 and TRBJ1-6, the complete variable domain is EAGVVQSPRYKIIEKKQPVAFWCNPISGHNTLYWYLQNLGQGPELLIRYENEEAVDDSQLPKDRFSAERLKGVDSTLKIQPAELGDSAVYLCASSLDGTAMNSPLHFGNGTRLTVT.

In this sample, this clone turned up a few times. V is TRBV5-5 and J is TRBJ1-4, with D unclear. The CDR3 totals 15 residues. V was shortened by 0 bases and J by 0 bases, with 6 bases between the two germline ends. Germline values: CDR1 SGHKS, CDR2 YYEKEE (reference sequence). CDR3 sequence reads: CASSLAVATNEKLFF. The DNA of the CDR3 is TGTGCCAGCAGCTTGGCCGTAGCAACTAATGAAAAACTGTTTTTT.

The rearrangement links TRBV7-9 to TRBJ2-1, with D maybe TRBD1 (6 bases). Germline lookup yields CDR1 SEHNR and CDR2 FQNEAQ (reference sequence). The CDR3 runs 16 residues. The germline V and J ends were trimmed by 8 bases and 2 bases, with 19 bases remaining between them. The CDR3 DNA reads as TGTGCCAGCCATACCCTACAGGGAAAAGCCTACAATGAGCAGTTCTTC. Encoded protein: CASHTLQGKAYNEQFF.